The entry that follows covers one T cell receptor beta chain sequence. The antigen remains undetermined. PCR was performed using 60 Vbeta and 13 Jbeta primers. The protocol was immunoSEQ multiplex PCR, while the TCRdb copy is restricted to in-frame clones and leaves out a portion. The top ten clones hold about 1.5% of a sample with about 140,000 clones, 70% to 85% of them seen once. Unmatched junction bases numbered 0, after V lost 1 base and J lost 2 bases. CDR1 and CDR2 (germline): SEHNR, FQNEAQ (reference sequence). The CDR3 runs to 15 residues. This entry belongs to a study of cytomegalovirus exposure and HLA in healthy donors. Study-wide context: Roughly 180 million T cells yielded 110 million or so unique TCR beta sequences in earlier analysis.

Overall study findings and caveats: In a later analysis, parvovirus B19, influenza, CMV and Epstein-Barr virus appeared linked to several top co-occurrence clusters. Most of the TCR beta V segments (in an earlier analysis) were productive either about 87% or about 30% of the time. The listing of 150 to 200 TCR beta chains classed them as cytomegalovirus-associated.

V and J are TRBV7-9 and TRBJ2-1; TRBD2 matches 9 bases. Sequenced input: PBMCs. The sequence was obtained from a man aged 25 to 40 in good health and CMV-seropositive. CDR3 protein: CASSLVAGAYNEQFF. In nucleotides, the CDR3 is TGTGCCAGCAGCTTAGTAGCGGGGGCCTACAATGAGCAGTTCTTC.